These 22 T cell receptor beta chains were sequenced from one sample in a study of human T cells and chemical hapten exposure. The time point denotes: pre-sensitization, week 0. The treatment denotes: therapeutic diphenylcyclopropenone sensitization with weekly scalp DPC. MiXCR, applied by TCRdb to the RACE reads, yields one record per CDR3 protein. The sample consists of around 300,000 distinct CDR3 sequences, around 7% of them appearing once. Material: whole blood, obtained in connection with sensitization to the hapten diphenylcyclopropenone (DPC). These TCRs come from a man aged 18 to 35 with alopecia areata. Some clones in this sample may be carry-over from other donors' samples.

The V and J genes are TRBV12-3 or TRBV12-4 and TRBJ1-5; no definite D call. Trimming cost V 6 bases and J 3 bases, with 15 bases left between them. This CDR3 spans 15 amino acids. CDR3 region: CASSRQGRLNQPQHF. The CDR3 DNA follows: TGTGCCAGCAGCCGGCAAGGTCGTCTCAATCAGCCCCAGCATTTT.

This clonotype was seen only a few times. The chain carries TRBV5-1 and TRBJ2-1; 11 bases agree with TRBD2. V shed 0 bases, J shed 4 bases, and the junction held 6 bases outside the gene matches. This CDR3 region has 17 residues. CDR1 is SGHRS, CDR2 YFSETQ, per germline. As DNA, the CDR3 is TGCGCCAGCAGCTTGGTGGCTAGCGGGAGGATTTACAATGAGCAGTTCTTC. Protein product: CASSLVASGRIYNEQFF.

This chain links TRBV7-6 with TRBJ2-3, with 14 bases identical to TRBD2. The CDR3 spans 15 residues. The junction had 2 bases not matched to a gene; V was cut back by 5 bases and J by 4 bases. Germline V gene sequence: CDR1 SGHVS, CDR2 FNYEAQ. CDR3 region: CASSPGLAGADTQYF. As DNA, the CDR3 is TGTGCCAGCAGCCCGGGACTAGCGGGGGCAGATACGCAGTATTTT.

This clonotype was counted a single time. V gene TRBV7-8 combines with J gene TRBJ2-1; D is tentatively TRBD1 or TRBD2 (6 bases each). Germline loops: CDR1 SGHVS, CDR2 FQNEAQ. Trimming pared 6 bases from V and 0 bases from J, leaving 12 bases between. The CDR3 is 15 amino acids. The CDR3 bases are TGTGCCAGCAGGGAGGGGGACGGCTCCTACAATGAGCAGTTCTTC. The encoded protein is CASREGDGSYNEQFF.

The V and J genes are TRBV4-3 and TRBJ1-5, with TRBD1 identical over 8 bases. Germline lookup yields CDR1 LGHNA and CDR2 YSLEER. The CDR3 has 14 amino acids. V was clipped by 3 bases and J by 6 bases; unmatched bases: 4. The DNA for the CDR3 is TGCGCCAGCAGCCAGAGCCAGGGGGCTCAGCCCCAGCATTTT. Protein product: CASSQSQGAQPQHF.

This chain joins TRBV9 and TRBJ2-2; D unresolved. This CDR3 contains 14 residues. Per the germline V gene, CDR1 is SGDLS and CDR2 is YYNGEE. V was clipped by 2 bases and J by 1 base, with 6 bases between them. CDR3 amino acids: CASSVGENTGELFF. CDR3 coding DNA: TGTGCCAGCAGCGTTGGGGAGAACACCGGGGAGCTGTTTTTT. Filled out from reference TRBV9 and TRBJ2-2, the complete variable domain reads DSGVTQTPKHLITATGQRVTLRCSPRSGDLSVYWYQQSLDQGLQFLIQYYNGEERAKGNILERFSAQQFPDLHSELNLSSLELGDSALYFCASSVGENTGELFFGEGSRLTVL.

The rearrangement uses TRBV6-2 or TRBV6-3 and TRBJ2-1; D is possibly TRBD1 (7 bases). Trimming took off 8 bases at V and 1 base at J, with 12 bases between the two ends. CDR1 MNHEY and CDR2 SVGEGT come from the germline V gene. The CDR3 covers 14 residues. CDR3 DNA sequence: TGTGCCAGCTGCGGGACAGAGTCCTACAATGAGCAGTTCTTC. Residues: CASCGTESYNEQFF.

This clonotype was seen more than once but under ten times. At one of its ends the junction is not consistent with the germline gene, which may arise from a read error. This chain uses TRBV5-1 with TRBJ2-1; no clear D. The CDR3 length is 17 residues. Germline V lookup: CDR1 SGHRS, CDR2 YFSETQ. This chain's CDR3 is CASSLEGSNSWYSEQFF. The CDR3 DNA follows: TGCGCCAGCAGCTTGGAGGGTTCCAATTCCTGGTACAGTGAGCAGTTCTTC.

This clonotype was picked up a small number of times. The chain links TRBV6-2 or TRBV6-3 to TRBJ1-4; D is unresolved. Looked up from germline, CDR1 is MNHEY and CDR2 is SVGEGT. Trimming removed 2 bases at V and 2 bases at J, with 6 bases between. This CDR3 comprises 14 residues. The DNA for the CDR3 is TGTGCCAGCAGTTACGTCGGGACTAATGAAAAACTGTTTTTT. It encodes CASSYVGTNEKLFF.

This chain uses TRBV12-3 or TRBV12-4 with TRBJ2-6; the D call may be TRBD1 or TRBD2 (5 bases each). This CDR3 has 15 amino acids. With 10 bases removed from V and 0 bases from J, the gap between germline ends came to 13 bases. In DNA, the CDR3 is TGTGCCACCCGGGACGTAAACTCTGGGGCCAACGTCCTGACTTTC. It encodes CATRDVNSGANVLTF.

This clonotype has a count of ten or more. The J gene is TRBJ2-3, the V gene TRBV12-3 or TRBV12-4, with a possible D match to TRBD1 (6 bases). The CDR3 runs 14 residues. V lost 1 base and J lost 2, with 7 bases in between. The CDR3 protein is CASSLGQDTDTQYF. CDR3 bases: TGTGCCAGCAGTTTAGGACAGGACACAGATACGCAGTATTTT.

The sample holds many counts of this clonotype. The chain carries TRBV28 and TRBJ2-1; no firm D call. Trimming stripped 2 bases from V and 0 bases from J, with 14 bases between. Per germline, CDR1 MDHEN and CDR2 SYDVKM. This CDR3 is 17 amino acids long. This chain's CDR3 is CASSLTDPWTSYNEQFF. The CDR3, as DNA: TGTGCCAGCAGTTTAACGGACCCCTGGACCTCCTACAATGAGCAGTTCTTC.

The chain combines TRBV29-1 with TRBJ2-1; unclear D gene. From germline, CDR1 is SQVTM and CDR2 ANQGSEA. The V end lost 7 bases, the J end lost 4 bases, and 8 bases lay between the germline ends. The CDR3 runs 11 residues. The CDR3 region is CSELRYNEQFF. DNA of the CDR3: TGCAGCGAACTCCGGTACAATGAGCAGTTCTTC.

Only a few counts were recorded for this clonotype. Here the CDR3 DNA reads TGTGCCAGCACCCAAGGGACATTTGGCAATCAGCCCCAGCATTTT. This translates into CASTQGTFGNQPQHF. The rearrangement uses TRBV28 and TRBJ1-5, with TRBD1 as a possible D gene (6 bases). The CDR3 is 15 residues long. The germline gives CDR1 MDHEN, CDR2 SYDVKM. V was pared by 7 bases and J by 2 bases, with 15 bases between.

This chain connects TRBV20-1 to TRBJ1-6; D unclear. CDR1 and CDR2 from the germline V gene are DFQATT and SNEGSKA (reference sequence). The CDR3 extends over 16 amino acids. V was pared by 0 bases and J by 2 bases, with 11 bases between. CDR3 sequence: CSAREQPGTYNSPLHF. The CDR3 coding sequence is TGCAGTGCTAGAGAGCAACCGGGAACCTATAATTCACCCCTCCACTTT.

This clonotype occurred a few times. The rearrangement links TRBV6-6 to TRBJ2-1, with 7 positions matching TRBD1. The CDR3 extends over 16 amino acids. Unmatched junction bases numbered 6, after V lost 0 bases and J lost 4 bases. Per the germline V gene, CDR1 is MNHNY and CDR2 is SVGAGI (reference sequence). The CDR3 reads CASSYSIPGQYNEQFF. The CDR3 DNA sequence: TGTGCCAGCAGTTACTCCATCCCGGGACAGTACAATGAGCAGTTCTTC.

The chain uses TRBV29-1 and TRBJ1-1; possible D gene TRBD1, 5 bases. This CDR3 is built from 12 residues. Looked up from germline, CDR1 is SQVTM and CDR2 is ANQGSEA. V was cut by 4 bases and J by 4 bases, with 10 bases left in between. CDR3 protein: CSVVQGSTEAFF. CDR3 nucleotide sequence: TGCAGCGTTGTTCAGGGCAGCACTGAAGCTTTCTTT.

The chain is built from TRBV11-2 and TRBJ2-6; D perhaps matches TRBD1 (6 bases). Germline V gene lookup returns CDR1 SGHAT and CDR2 FQNNGV. There are 17 residues in the CDR3. The V gene lost 3 bases and the J gene lost 0 bases, with 12 bases spanning the gap. CDR3 protein: CASSLWGRGSGANVLTF. The CDR3 bases are TGTGCCAGCAGCTTGTGGGGCAGGGGCTCTGGGGCCAACGTCCTGACTTTC.

This clonotype came up a few times. The chain is built from TRBV12-3 or TRBV12-4 and TRBJ2-6; the D gene is possibly TRBD1 (5 bases). Trimming removed 7 bases at V and 0 bases at J, with 10 bases between. The CDR3 has 15 residues. DNA of the CDR3: TGTGCCAGCAACGCAGACAGCTCTGGGGCCAACGTCCTGACTTTC. Its protein product is CASNADSSGANVLTF.

This clonotype was recorded at least ten times. The chain employs TRBV20-1 and TRBJ1-1; a possible D gene is TRBD1 (6 bases). V gave up 4 bases and J gave up 4 bases, with 22 bases separating them. CDR1 and CDR2 from the germline V gene are DFQATT and SNEGSKA (reference sequence). There are 16 residues in the CDR3. CDR3 residues: CSAIRTVLTLSTEAFF. CDR3 DNA: TGCAGTGCTATAAGGACAGTTCTCACCCTCAGCACTGAAGCTTTCTTT.

J is TRBJ2-1 and V is TRBV6-2 or TRBV6-3, with 9 positions matching TRBD1. Germline-derived CDR1 and CDR2 are MNHEY and SVGEGT. This CDR3 is built from 13 residues. The V gene end was trimmed by 11 bases and the J gene end by 10 bases; junction bases not matched to a gene: 12. CDR3 nucleotide sequence: TGTGCCCTCCGGGACAGGGCCTCCCAGGAGCAGTTCTTC. Translation: CALRDRASQEQFF.

This clonotype has just a few counts. This chain links TRBV6-1 with TRBJ1-2; 7 nucleotides align to TRBD1. The junction had 10 bases not matched to a gene; V was cut back by 1 base and J by 5 bases. The CDR3 has 16 residues. CDR1 is MNHNS and CDR2 is SASEGT in the germline V gene. The CDR3 reads CASSEVGQPFFYGYTF. DNA for the CDR3: TGTGCCAGCAGTGAAGTGGGACAGCCGTTCTTTTATGGCTACACCTTC.